The rows below give T cell receptor beta chains drawn from one sample of a study of a mutant IDH1 vaccine in newly diagnosed glioma. Clones were sequenced by immunoSEQ multiplex PCR, and TCRdb holds only the in-frame ones, with some missing. The table lists tens of thousands of clones, about 91% of them singletons. Their antigen targets remain unknown. The input for sequencing was PBMCs, taken from a glioma patient whose treatment included an IDH1 peptide vaccine. The origin of the receptors is a man between 50 and 59 years old with glioma. Both conserved end residues are part of each CDR3. The D gene is left open where the match is weak. Rows give clone size only sometimes, using once, few, many, or a class for an expanded clone.

>TRBJ2-7|TRBV27|NA|NA
CASSGQTYEQYF
TGTGCCAGCAGCGGACAGACCTACGAGCAGTACTTC
>TRBJ2-7|TRBV2|NA|NA
CASRKTELYEQYF
TGTGCCAGCAGAAAAACAGAGCTCTACGAGCAGTACTTC
>TRBJ1-1|TRBV11-2|few|NA
CASSFRQAMNTEAFF
TGTGCCAGCAGCTTTCGACAGGCCATGAACACTGAAGCTTTCTTT
>TRBJ2-7|TRBV2|once|TRBD2
CASSGGGLYEQYF
TGTGCCAGTTCGGGCGGGGGACTGTACGAGCAGTACTTC
>TRBJ2-2|TRBV7-2|NA|TRBD1
CASSTPKDRANTGELFF
TGTGCCAGCAGCACCCCGAAAGACAGGGCGAACACCGGGGAGCTGTTTTTT
>TRBJ1-3|TRBV19|NA|TRBD1
CASSTRQGLRNTIYF
TGTGCCAGTAGTACGAGACAGGGGCTGAGAAACACCATATATTTT
>TRBJ2-2|TRBV7-9|once|NA
CASSQTTATGELFF
TGTGCCAGCAGCCAGACGACAGCCACCGGGGAGCTGTTTTTT
>TRBJ1-2|TRBV5-8|NA|NA
CASSSGRKYGYTF
TGTGCCAGCAGCTCGGGACGGAAGTATGGCTACACCTTC
>TRBJ2-7|TRBV18|NA|TRBD1
CASSPTGTGINEQYF
TGTGCCAGCTCTCCGACAGGGACAGGGATAAACGAGCAGTACTTC
>TRBJ2-1|TRBV10-2|NA|NA
CASTVVGVNEQFF
TGCGCCAGCACAGTGGTGGGTGTCAATGAGCAGTTCTTC
>TRBJ1-1|TRBV29-1|NA|NA
CSATDWSTEAFF
TGCAGCGCGACAGATTGGAGCACTGAAGCTTTCTTT
>TRBJ2-7|TRBV6-1|NA|TRBD1
CASSGRDRGYEQYF
TGTGCCAGCAGTGGGAGGGACAGGGGCTACGAGCAGTACTTC
>TRBJ2-7|TRBV2|NA|NA
CASSELGLARSYEQYF
TGTGCCAGCAGTGAACTCGGGCTAGCTCGCTCCTACGAGCAGTACTTC
>TRBJ2-1|TRBV6-5|NA|TRBD2
CASSYGSGTYNEQFF
TGTGCCAGCAGTTACGGCAGCGGGACCTACAATGAGCAGTTCTTC
>TRBJ2-6|TRBV19|few|NA
CASSIDGGSGANVLTF
TGTGCCAGTAGTATAGATGGGGGCTCTGGGGCCAACGTCCTGACTTTC
>TRBJ2-2|TRBV4-3|NA|TRBD1
CASSYRGTGELFF
TGCGCCAGCAGCTACAGGGGGACCGGGGAGCTGTTTTTT
>TRBJ2-7|TRBV4-2|NA|NA
CASSRGLGESYEQYF
TGTGCCAGCAGCCGGGGTTTAGGTGAGTCCTACGAGCAGTACTTC
>TRBJ2-1|TRBV7-2|NA|TRBD2
CASSFSSGTYNEQFF
TGTGCCAGCAGCTTCTCTAGCGGGACCTACAATGAGCAGTTCTTC
>TRBJ1-2|TRBV7-9|NA|NA
CASTSGTPRADSYGYTF
TGTGCCAGCACCTCAGGGACGCCCCGCGCGGATAGTTATGGCTACACCTTC
>TRBJ2-7|TRBV19|NA|TRBD1
CASGADRGLDEQYF
TGTGCCAGCGGAGCCGACAGGGGGCTAGACGAGCAGTACTTC
>TRBJ2-5|TRBV11-2|NA|TRBD1
CASSSRDRFSLETQYF
TGTGCCAGCAGCTCCCGGGACAGGTTCTCCCTGGAGACCCAGTACTTC
>TRBJ1-1|TRBV7-2|NA|NA
CASSSQIRDNTEAFF
TGTGCCAGCAGCTCCCAAATCAGGGATAACACTGAAGCTTTCTTT
>TRBJ1-2|TRBV20-1|NA|NA
CSPRDGYTF
TGCAGCCCCAGAGATGGCTACACCTTC
>TRBJ1-2|TRBV4-1|NA|TRBD1
CASSQVQGMRGYTF
TGCGCCAGCAGCCAAGTACAGGGGATGCGTGGCTACACCTTC
>TRBJ1-1|TRBV5-4|NA|NA
CASSGGTNTEAFF
TGTGCCAGCAGCGGGGGGACGAACACTGAAGCTTTCTTT
>TRBJ1-3|TRBV9|NA|TRBD1
CASSVGRQGDTIYF
TGTGCCAGCAGCGTAGGGCGACAGGGAGACACCATATATTTT
>TRBJ1-1|TRBV6-5|NA|NA
CASSSLGGTEAFF
TGTGCCAGCAGTTCCCTCGGCGGGACTGAAGCTTTCTTT
>TRBJ2-1|TRBV4-2|NA|NA
CASSQDRQNNEQFF
TGTGCCAGCAGCCAAGATCGGCAGAACAATGAGCAGTTCTTC
>TRBJ1-1|TRBV4-3|NA|NA
CASSQDRNTEAFF
TGCGCCAGCAGCCAAGATAGGAACACTGAAGCTTTCTTT
>TRBJ2-2|TRBV11-1|few|NA
CASSLSSAGTGELFF
TGTGCCAGCAGCTTATCGTCCGCGGGGACCGGGGAGCTGTTTTTT
>TRBJ2-7|TRBV6-1|NA|TRBD1
CASSEGVTGGYEQYF
TGTGCCAGCAGTGAAGGTGTGACAGGGGGCTACGAGCAGTACTTC
>TRBJ1-2|TRBV27|NA|TRBD1
CATRTGGGYGYTF
TGTGCCACTCGTACAGGGGGTGGCTATGGCTACACCTTC
>TRBJ2-5|TRBV5-4|NA|NA
CASSPGVGAGAGWAQYF
TGTGCCAGCAGCCCGGGGGTGGGGGCAGGCGCAGGTTGGGCCCAGTACTTC
>TRBJ1-1|TRBV7-8|NA|NA
CASSPRWGTEAFF
TGTGCCAGCAGCCCAAGGTGGGGCACTGAAGCTTTCTTT
>TRBJ1-3|TRBV7-2|NA|NA
CASSVDGLSGNTIYF
TGTGCCAGCAGCGTAGATGGGCTTTCTGGAAACACCATATATTTT
>TRBJ2-1|TRBV10-3|NA|NA
CAISEQNSNNEQFF
TGTGCCATCAGTGAGCAGAACTCCAACAATGAGCAGTTCTTC
>TRBJ1-1|TRBV5-1|NA|NA
CASSSRTENTEAFF
TGCGCCAGCAGCTCAAGGACGGAGAACACTGAAGCTTTCTTT
>TRBJ2-5|TRBV9|NA|NA
CASSGQGRTQETQYF
TGTGCCAGCAGCGGGCAGGGTAGGACCCAAGAGACCCAGTACTTC
>TRBJ1-1|TRBV2|NA|NA
CASSEAGISEAFF
TGTGCCAGCAGTGAAGCTGGCATTTCAGAAGCTTTCTTT
>TRBJ2-5|TRBV2|NA|NA
CASTEGSSVQETQYF
TGTGCCAGCACAGAGGGGTCTAGCGTCCAAGAGACCCAGTACTTC
>TRBJ1-5|TRBV28|NA|TRBD1
CASIPQRSTGGSLPQHF
TGTGCCAGCATACCTCAAAGAAGCACAGGGGGGTCCCTACCCCAGCATTTT
>TRBJ2-6|TRBV9|NA|TRBD1
CASSPRIDRVNVLTF
TGTGCCAGCAGCCCCCGGATCGACAGGGTCAACGTCCTGACTTTC
>TRBJ1-4|TRBV7-6|NA|NA
CASSIDRLPNEKLFF
TGTGCCAGCAGCATCGACAGGCTCCCTAATGAAAAACTGTTTTTT
>TRBJ1-1|TRBV2|NA|TRBD1
CASSEARAGGTEAFF
TGTGCCAGCAGTGAAGCCAGGGCAGGGGGCACTGAAGCTTTCTTT
>TRBJ2-4|TRBV30|NA|NA
CAWNSGGLGDIQYF
TGTGCCTGGAATAGTGGGGGGTTGGGAGACATTCAGTACTTC
>TRBJ1-6|TRBV30|NA|TRBD1
CAWTDRDPNSPLHF
TGTGCCTGGACAGACAGGGATCCCAATTCACCCCTCCACTTT
>TRBJ2-7|TRBV6-1|NA|TRBD2
CASSVLAGGVSYEQYF
TGTGCCAGCAGTGTACTAGCGGGAGGAGTTTCGTACGAGCAGTACTTC
>TRBJ2-7|TRBV2|NA|NA
CASRGDRNSYEQYF
TGTGCCAGCCGCGGGGACAGAAACTCCTACGAGCAGTACTTC
>TRBJ2-5|TRBV7-9|NA|NA
CASSLAFIGGETQYF
TGTGCCAGCAGCTTAGCCTTTATAGGCGGAGAGACCCAGTACTTC
>TRBJ2-2|TRBV2|NA|NA
CASSEAEANTGELFF
TGTGCCAGCAGTGAAGCGGAAGCGAACACCGGGGAGCTGTTTTTT
>TRBJ2-7|TRBV6-6|NA|NA
CASSRLSHSYEQYF
TGTGCCAGCAGTCGGCTCTCTCACTCCTACGAGCAGTACTTC
>TRBJ2-2|TRBV29-1|NA|NA
CSASAPANTGELFF
TGCAGCGCCTCGGCGCCAGCGAACACCGGGGAGCTGTTTTTT
>TRBJ2-1|TRBV13|NA|NA
CASSLLAREQFF
TGTGCCAGCAGCTTATTAGCGAGAGAGCAGTTCTTC
>TRBJ1-1|TRBV18|few|TRBD1
CASSPRTGVSEAFF
TGTGCCAGCTCACCGCGGACAGGGGTCAGCGAAGCTTTCTTT
>TRBJ2-5|TRBV7-3|NA|TRBD1
CASSADRGQGTQYF
TGTGCCAGCAGCGCGGACAGGGGGCAGGGGACCCAGTACTTC
>TRBJ1-2|TRBV7-3|NA|NA
CASSLTSAGAGYTF
TGTGCCAGCAGCTTAACGTCGGCAGGGGCTGGCTACACCTTC
>TRBJ1-5|TRBV4-2|NA|NA
CASSQGTVNQPQHF
TGTGCCAGCAGCCAAGGGACGGTTAATCAGCCCCAGCATTTT
>TRBJ2-7|TRBV5-6|NA|NA
CASSPGTGSYEQYF
TGTGCCAGCAGCCCCGGGACGGGTTCCTACGAGCAGTACTTC
>TRBJ2-1|TRBV14|NA|TRBD2
CASSPSGGSYNEQFF
TGTGCCAGCAGCCCTAGCGGGGGGAGCTACAATGAGCAGTTCTTC